The 8 T cell receptor beta chains below were found in one sample sequenced in a study of identical twins. TCRdb processed the 5' RACE reads anew with MiXCR; each CDR3 protein has one entry. The data contain some 790,000 distinct CDR3 sequences, approximately 18% of them singletons. These records were also assigned to another study, of T cells expressing NK-cell markers.

Sequencing was done on a sample of PBMCs. Receptors originate from a woman under 30 in good health.

This clonotype was seen only a few times. The chain has TRBV6-1 and TRBJ1-1, with D hard to call. CDR3 length equals 14 residues. The V end lost 11 bases, the J end lost 5 bases, and 21 bases lay between the germline ends. Looked up from germline, CDR1 is MNHNS and CDR2 is SASEGT. CDR3: CASYPAGGRTEAFF. The DNA for the CDR3 is TGTGCCTCCTACCCGGCAGGAGGTCGTACTGAAGCTTTCTTT.

The J gene is TRBJ2-5, the V gene TRBV9, with D maybe TRBD2 (7 bases). The CDR3 runs to 14 residues. CDR1 is SGDLS and CDR2 is YYNGEE in the germline V gene. Trimming stripped 2 bases from V and 2 bases from J, with 10 bases between. CDR3 in DNA: TGTGCCAGCAGCGTGCGGGGGCGGCAAGAGACCCAGTACTTC. Translating it yields CASSVRGRQETQYF. The variable domain in full, completed from reference TRBV9 and TRBJ2-5, reads DSGVTQTPKHLITATGQRVTLRCSPRSGDLSVYWYQQSLDQGLQFLIQYYNGEERAKGNILERFSAQQFPDLHSELNLSSLELGDSALYFCASSVRGRQETQYFGPGTRLLVL.

CDR3 bases: TGTGCCAGTAATCCAGTAGCAGGAGATACGCAGTATTTT. The encoded protein is CASNPVAGDTQYF. The V gene is TRBV19, the J gene TRBJ2-3; no clear D gene. From germline, CDR1 is LNHDA and CDR2 SQIVND (reference sequence). This CDR3 comprises 13 residues. Trimming removed 7 bases at V and 5 bases at J, with 13 bases between.

This clonotype was observed a few times. CDR3 sequence: CSARGDYYEQYF. The CDR3 DNA reads TGCAGTGCTAGAGGGGATTACTACGAGCAGTACTTC. This rearrangement joins TRBV20-1 to TRBJ2-7; D uncertain. Trimming took off 1 base at V and 3 bases at J, with 7 bases between the two ends. The CDR3 contains 12 residues. Germline lookup yields CDR1 DFQATT and CDR2 SNEGSKA (reference sequence).

A few counts support this clonotype. The rearrangement links TRBV6-6 to TRBJ2-7; 7 bases fit TRBD2. This CDR3 is 13 amino acids long. With V trimmed by 4 bases and J by 12 bases, 12 bases remained unmatched. In germline, CDR1 is MNHNY, CDR2 SVGAGI (reference sequence). CDR3 protein: CASSSLEGGPRYF. The CDR3 bases are TGTGCCAGCAGTTCCCTAGAGGGAGGGCCTCGGTACTTC.

V usage is TRBV6-1 and J usage is TRBJ2-6; a weak D match, TRBD1 (5 bases). CDR3 length: 19 amino acids. Deletions cut 4 bases from V and 4 bases from J, with 23 bases between. The germline CDR1 and CDR2 sequences are MNHNS and SASEGT. The CDR3 DNA is TGTGCCAGCAGTGTATCCCCCGCAGGGTCCGTAGGGGGGGCCAACGTCCTGACTTTC. Translation: CASSVSPAGSVGGANVLTF.

This chain joins TRBV23-1 and TRBJ2-1; D remains unclear. TRBV23-1 is recorded as an ORF, its role being uncertain. V gave up 2 bases and J gave up 5 bases, with 7 bases separating them. CDR3 size: 13 residues. The CDR3 is CASSQLTDNEQFF. CDR3 in DNA: TGCGCCAGCAGTCAACTAACAGACAATGAGCAGTTCTTC.

The chain joins TRBV6-1 to TRBJ2-7; D may be TRBD1 (6 bases). Looked up from germline, CDR1 is MNHNS and CDR2 is SASEGT. The CDR3 runs 13 residues. V dropped 4 bases and J dropped 2 bases, with 9 bases sitting between them. The CDR3 loop is CASSVPGAYEQYF. The CDR3 DNA follows: TGTGCCAGCAGTGTGCCAGGGGCCTACGAGCAGTACTTC.